A single sample gave rise to the 18 T cell receptor beta chains below, sequenced in a study of blood T cell repertoires in COVID-19. Some clones are missing from TCRdb's copy, which holds only in-frame ones; the method was immunoSEQ multiplex PCR. The sample has approximately 130,000 clones; approximately 85% are singletons. The sequenced material came from peripheral blood. These receptors came from a human donor in a cohort sampled during active COVID-19.

The chain recombines TRBV2 with TRBJ2-6; D is undetermined. Per germline, CDR1 SNHLY and CDR2 FYNNEI. The CDR3 covers 15 residues. V lost 3 bases, J lost 4 bases, and 10 bases lay in between. CDR3 nucleotide sequence: TGTGCCAGCAGTGACGGGTTCTCCGGGGCCAACGTCCTGACTTTC. Its translation: CASSDGFSGANVLTF.

The DNA of the CDR3 is TGTGCCAGCAGCTACGGACTGCACTACGAGCAGTACGTC. It translates to CASSYGLHYEQYV. This chain joins TRBV7-8 and TRBJ2-7, with D maybe TRBD2 (5 bases). V was trimmed by 4 bases and J by 3 bases, leaving 10 bases between them. The CDR3 contains 13 residues. Germline V gene lookup returns CDR1 SGHVS and CDR2 FQNEAQ.

The V call is TRBV19, the J call TRBJ2-2; TRBD1 might be the D (6 bases). Germline lookup yields CDR1 LNHDA and CDR2 SQIVND (reference sequence). With 6 bases removed from V and 6 bases from J, the gap between germline ends came to 11 bases. The CDR3 totals 13 residues. CDR3 amino acids: CASRTGAAGELFF. The DNA for the CDR3 is TGTGCCAGTAGGACAGGAGCGGCCGGGGAGCTGTTTTTT. The full variable domain, with the rest looked up from reference TRBV19 and TRBJ2-2, is DGGITQSPKYLFRKEGQNVTLSCEQNLNHDAMYWYRQDPGQGLRLIYYSQIVNDFQKGDIAEGYSVSREKKESFPLTVTSAQKNPTAFYLCASRTGAAGELFFGEGSRLTVL.

This rearrangement joins TRBV11-2 to TRBJ1-1; D gene uncertain. Germline CDR1 is SGHAT and CDR2 is FQNNGV. Trimming took off 0 bases at V and 10 bases at J, with 18 bases between the two ends. The CDR3 is 15 residues long. The CDR3 nucleotides are TGTGCCAGCAGCTTAGAAAACGGAGGGCTAATGGCAGCTTTCTTT. Its protein is CASSLENGGLMAAFF.

The rearrangement joins TRBV7-2 to TRBJ2-4, with a possible D match to TRBD1 (6 bases). This CDR3 is 16 amino acids long. With 2 bases removed from V and 0 bases from J, the gap between germline ends came to 11 bases. Germline V gene data show CDR1 as SGHTA and CDR2 as FQGNSA. The CDR3 spells CASSLPTGLAKNIQYF. Written as DNA, the CDR3 is TGTGCCAGCAGCTTACCAACAGGGCTAGCCAAAAACATTCAGTACTTC.

CDR3 bases: TGTGCCAGCAGTTACGGCGGTGTTTCTGGAAACACCATATATTTT. The encoded protein is CASSYGGVSGNTIYF. The V and J genes are TRBV6-5 and TRBJ1-3; D not certain. This CDR3 spans 15 amino acids. V gave up 2 bases and J gave up 1 base, with 9 bases separating them. Germline V gives CDR1 MNHEY, CDR2 SVGAGI.

The chain carries TRBV27 and TRBJ2-3; 8 positions match TRBD2. The J segment lost 3 bases and the V segment lost 6 bases, leaving 5 bases of the junction unmatched. From germline, CDR1 is MNHEY and CDR2 SMNVEV (reference sequence). The CDR3 is 14 amino acids. The CDR3 here is CASRPRGGTDTQYF. The CDR3, as DNA: TGTGCCAGCAGACCACGGGGGGGAACAGATACGCAGTATTTT.

The chain links TRBV29-1 to TRBJ2-4; 8 nucleotides line up with TRBD1. Losses at the gene ends were 3 bases for V and 6 bases for J; bases not matched to a gene: 10. Germline V gives CDR1 SQVTM, CDR2 ANQGSEA. The CDR3 is made up of 15 amino acids. The CDR3 here is CSVDLSQGATNIQYF. The CDR3 DNA sequence: TGCAGCGTTGACCTCTCGCAGGGGGCTACAAACATTCAGTACTTC. Variable domain in full (rest from reference TRBV29-1 and TRBJ2-4): SAVISQKPSRDICQRGTSLTIQCQVDSQVTMMFWYRQQPGQSLTLIATANQGSEATYESGFVIDKFPISRPNLTFSTLTVSNMSPEDSSIYLCSVDLSQGATNIQYFGAGTRLSVL.

The chain employs TRBV10-2 and TRBJ2-5, with TRBD2 identical over 7 bases. Germline V gene data show CDR1 as WSHSY and CDR2 as SAAADI. The ends lost 6 bases at V and 3 bases at J; junction bases unmatched: 10. This CDR3 has 15 residues. CDR3 region: CASRNAGVRKETQYF. The CDR3 DNA reads as TGCGCCAGCAGAAACGCGGGGGTTCGAAAAGAGACCCAGTACTTC.

This clone was seen only a few times. The gene calls are TRBV7-9 and TRBJ1-1; D not certain. Germline V lookup: CDR1 SEHNR, CDR2 FQNEAQ (reference sequence). The CDR3 extends over 17 amino acids. Trimming took 0 bases from V and 7 from J, leaving 21 bases between them. CDR3 residues: CASSLASEGMALGEAFF. For the CDR3, the DNA is TGTGCCAGCAGCTTAGCATCGGAGGGCATGGCCTTAGGTGAAGCTTTCTTT.

The rearrangement joins TRBV9 to TRBJ2-3; 9 bases agree with TRBD2. CDR3 length: 18 amino acids. V was pared by 2 bases and J by 1 base, with 11 bases of the junction left unmatched. Germline-derived CDR1 and CDR2 are SGDLS and YYNGEE. CDR3 loop: CASSVAAGGLPRTDTQYF. The CDR3 region has the DNA TGTGCCAGCAGCGTCGCAGCGGGGGGCCTCCCACGCACAGATACGCAGTATTTT.

The chain couples TRBV7-2 to TRBJ2-2; 11 bases agree with TRBD2. This CDR3 has 19 residues. Unmatched junction bases numbered 18, after V lost 5 bases and J lost 7 bases. In germline, CDR1 is SGHTA, CDR2 FQGNSA. The CDR3: CASSRLGLAGGRQGGELFF. CDR3 in DNA: TGTGCCAGCAGCCGCCTCGGTCTAGCGGGGGGCAGGCAGGGCGGGGAGCTGTTTTTT. Variable domain in full (rest from reference TRBV7-2 and TRBJ2-2): GAGVSQSPSNKVTEKGKDVELRCDPISGHTALYWYRQSLGQGLEFLIYFQGNSAPDKSGLPSDRFSAERTGGSVSTLTIQRTQQEDSAVYLCASSRLGLAGGRQGGELFFGEGSRLTVL.

The chain is built from TRBV19 and TRBJ2-2; D possibly corresponds to TRBD1 (5 bases). Trimming removed 2 bases from V and 5 bases from J, with 12 bases in between. Germline V CDR1 and CDR2: LNHDA, SQIVND (reference sequence). This CDR3 is built from 15 residues. The CDR3 protein is CASSIWTLQTGELFF. The CDR3 region has the DNA TGTGCCAGTAGTATATGGACACTCCAGACCGGGGAGCTGTTTTTT.

This clone was counted a single time. This rearrangement joins TRBV4-1 to TRBJ2-1; D is ambiguous. The length of the CDR3 is 14 residues. Germline assignment: CDR1 MGHRA and CDR2 YSYEKL. The germline V and J ends were trimmed by 4 bases and 6 bases, with 13 bases remaining between them. The CDR3 reads CASSPPNRPNEQFF. In nucleotides, the CDR3 is TGCGCCAGCAGCCCCCCCAACAGACCCAATGAGCAGTTCTTC.

V is TRBV5-8 and J is TRBJ1-5; D possibly corresponds to TRBD1 (6 bases). From germline, CDR1 is SGHTS and CDR2 YDEGEE. The CDR3 covers 15 residues. V lost 2 bases, J lost 4 bases, and 13 bases lay in between. CDR3 sequence: CASSFGPGANQPQHF. The CDR3 DNA sequence: TGTGCCAGCAGCTTTGGTCCAGGGGCAAATCAGCCCCAGCATTTT.

The chain has TRBV6-5 and TRBJ1-2; 10 positions agree with TRBD1. In germline, CDR1 is MNHEY, CDR2 SVGAGI. The CDR3 length is 14 residues. With 6 bases clipped from V and 2 bases from J, the junction kept 3 bases outside the gene matches. The chain's CDR3 is CASRGGQGNYGYTF. The CDR3 nucleotides are TGTGCCAGCAGGGGGGGACAGGGGAACTATGGCTACACCTTC.

The chain carries TRBV5-8 and TRBJ1-2; TRBD1 agrees at 8 bases. Losses at the gene ends were 3 bases for V and 1 base for J; bases not matched to a gene: 5. The CDR3 sequence is 15 residues long. CDR1 and CDR2 from the germline V gene are SGHTS and YDEGEE. The CDR3 sequence is CASSSWTGFNYGYTF. In DNA, the CDR3 is TGTGCCAGCAGCTCTTGGACAGGGTTTAACTATGGCTACACCTTC.

This rearrangement joins TRBV4-3 to TRBJ2-1; 7 bases fit TRBD2. The length of the CDR3 is 15 residues. The J segment lost 5 bases and the V segment lost 1 base, leaving 5 bases of the junction unmatched. Germline lookup yields CDR1 LGHNA and CDR2 YSLEER. CDR3 sequence: CASSQVWAGDNEQFF. For the CDR3, the DNA is TGCGCCAGCAGCCAAGTCTGGGCGGGAGACAATGAGCAGTTCTTC.